A selection of T cell receptor beta chains follows, all from one sample in a study of human thymus T cells. TCRdb's table, derived via immunoSEQ multiplex PCR, lists solely in-frame clones and lacks some. The sample consists of about 78,000 clones, nearly 98% of them appearing once. Sequenced input: thymus tissue. The receptors originated from a boy under two years old with a congenital heart defect but otherwise immunologically healthy. Each CDR3 is given with its conserved first and last residue. A D gene is named only where the DNA matches it firmly. The size entry is marked missing in some rows and otherwise reads once, few, many or a size class.

>TRBV28|NA|NA|TRBJ1-3
TGTGCCAGCAGTTTACCAAGGTGGGGAACCGGTTCGGCGGGACTCCACTCTGGAAACACCATATATTTT
CASSLPRWGTGSAGLHSGNTIYF
>TRBV7-2|few|NA|TRBJ1-1
TGTGCCAGCAGCTCTAAAGGTACTGAAGCTTTCTTT
CASSSKGTEAFF
>TRBV5-1|NA|NA|TRBJ1-6
TGCGCCAGCCTGACTCGGCCCTACGAAACCTCCTATAATTCACCCCTCCACTTT
CASLTRPYETSYNSPLHF
>TRBV6-4|once|NA|TRBJ2-5
TGTGCCAGCACACCCGGGGAGACCCAGTACTTC
CASTPGETQYF
>TRBV10-3|NA|TRBD1|TRBJ1-2
TGTGCCATCAGGATTGACAGGGCCAACTCCACTAACTATGGCTACACCTTC
CAIRIDRANSTNYGYTF
>TRBV6-1|NA|NA|TRBJ2-3
TGTGCCAGCTTTTTTACCCCTAGGGGACACCTTACGCAGTATTTT
CASFFTPRGHLTQYF
>TRBV14|NA|TRBD2|TRBJ2-5
TGTGCCAGCAGCCAAGGGATAGCGGGAGGGATCTTGGAGACCCAGTACTTC
CASSQGIAGGILETQYF
>TRBV27|NA|NA|TRBJ2-7
TGTGCCAGCAGGCGCAAAGGGGGGATCTACGAGCAGTACTTC
CASRRKGGIYEQYF
>TRBV10-2|NA|NA|TRBJ2-7
TGCGCCAGCAAAGGCAGTTTCAACTACGAGCAGTACTTC
CASKGSFNYEQYF
>TRBV5-1|NA|NA|TRBJ1-5
TGCGCCAGCAGCTTTAACGGCCTAGGCGATCAGCCCCAGCATTTT
CASSFNGLGDQPQHF
>TRBV7-9|once|NA|TRBJ1-2
TGTGCCAGCAGCTTAGGGCCCAGTGACTATGGCTACACCTTC
CASSLGPSDYGYTF
>TRBV5-6|NA|NA|TRBJ1-4
TGTGCCAGCAGCTTTCAGGGGAAGAGTGAAAAACTGTTTTTT
CASSFQGKSEKLFF
>TRBV5-4|NA|TRBD2|TRBJ2-2
TGTGCCAGCAGCATCGGACTAGCGGGAGAACATGGTTTAACCGGGGAGCTGTTTTTT
CASSIGLAGEHGLTGELFF
>TRBV7-3|NA|NA|TRBJ2-5
TGTGCCAGCAGCTTAGCAGGGGGAGGAGAGACCCAGTACTTC
CASSLAGGGETQYF
>TRBV4-1|NA|NA|TRBJ1-3
TGCGCCAGCAGCCAAGTTAGACGGCCTACTGGAAACACCATATATTTT
CASSQVRRPTGNTIYF
>TRBV15|NA|TRBD2|TRBJ2-5
TGTGCCACCAGCAGAGGGCGGGGGGGTAGGAGCCTGATAGCCCAAGAGACCCAGTACTTC
CATSRGRGGRSLIAQETQYF
>TRBV20-1|NA|NA|TRBJ1-2
TGCAGTGTGTGCACTAACTATGGCTACACCTTC
CSVCTNYGYTF
>TRBV11-2|NA|NA|TRBJ1-1
TGTGCCAGCAGCTTAGCAGGGATTACACGAGTTTTGGACACTGAAGCTTTCTTT
CASSLAGITRVLDTEAFF
>TRBV12-5|NA|NA|TRBJ2-1
TGTGCTAGTGGTTTGGCCCGGGACAACAATGAGCAGTTCTTC
CASGLARDNNEQFF
>TRBV12-5|NA|NA|TRBJ2-1
TGTGCTAGTGGTTTGGGCAGAGGGAGCTCCTACAATGAGCAGTTCTTC
CASGLGRGSSYNEQFF
>TRBV5-4|NA|TRBD2|TRBJ2-3
TGTGCCAGCAGCTTAAGCGGGGTCACAGATACGCAGTATTTT
CASSLSGVTDTQYF
>TRBV28|NA|NA|TRBJ2-5
TGTGCCAGCAGTTTAGCCCGGGGGCCACGGGAGACCCAGTACTTC
CASSLARGPRETQYF
>TRBV5-4|NA|NA|TRBJ2-5
TGTGCCAGCAGCTTGGCCCACCCGGCTAGAGAGACCCAGTACTTC
CASSLAHPARETQYF
>TRBV5-1|NA|NA|TRBJ1-1
TGCGCCAGCAGCTCCTACCTCCTTGCGGGGGGGGAAGTGGTGAACACTGAAGCTTTCTTT
CASSSYLLAGGEVVNTEAFF
>TRBV21-1|NA|NA|TRBJ1-1
TGTGCCAGCAGCAAAGACGGCCTCTGGCTTCGAGCTTTCTTT
CASSKDGLWLRAFF
>TRBV4-1|NA|NA|TRBJ1-4
TGCGCCAGCAGCCAAGGGGGGCGGACTAATGAAAAACTGTTTTTT
CASSQGGRTNEKLFF
>TRBV4-1|NA|TRBD2|TRBJ2-3
TGCGCCAGCAGCCAAGATATCGGCGGGGGGCCCGGTGCTACGCAGTATTTT
CASSQDIGGGPGATQYF
>TRBV5-6|NA|NA|TRBJ1-2
TGTGCCAGCACTCTCCGTCCAGGGTGCTATGGCTACACCTTC
CASTLRPGCYGYTF
>TRBV7-8|NA|TRBD1|TRBJ2-1
TGTGCCAGCAGCTTAACCGGGACAGGGCGGAATGAGCAGTTCTTC
CASSLTGTGRNEQFF
>TRBV30|NA|TRBD1|TRBJ2-7
TGTGCCTGGAGCCACCATCCCTTCAGGACAGGGGACCGCTACGAGCAGTACTTC
CAWSHHPFRTGDRYEQYF
>TRBV6-5|once|NA|TRBJ2-2
TGTGCCACCGCCTTTACAGAGGTGGCCGGGGAGCTGTTTTTT
CATAFTEVAGELFF
>TRBV11-2|NA|NA|TRBJ1-1
TGTGCCAGCAGCCATATACCAGGGGATGTGAACACTGAAGCTTTCTTT
CASSHIPGDVNTEAFF
>TRBV20-1|NA|NA|TRBJ2-7
TGCAGTGCTAATAAGAACGAGCAGTACTTC
CSANKNEQYF
>TRBV28|once|NA|TRBJ1-5
TGTGCCAGCAGTTCCCCGGACGTTTATAGCAATCAGCCCCAGCATTTT
CASSSPDVYSNQPQHF
>TRBV6-6|once|NA|TRBJ1-3
TGTGCCAGCAGTTACAGGCAGTTCAGCTCTGGAAACACCATATATTTT
CASSYRQFSSGNTIYF
>TRBV29-1|NA|NA|TRBJ2-1
TGCAGCGGAAGGGGGGGAATCAATGAGCAGTTCTTC
CSGRGGINEQFF
>TRBV4-1|NA|TRBD1|TRBJ1-4
TGCGCCAGCAGCCAAGGACAGGGGGGCTTGGGAACTAATGAAAAACTGTTTTTT
CASSQGQGGLGTNEKLFF
>TRBV10-3|NA|NA|TRBJ1-1
TGTGCCATCAGTGGTCGAAATGGTGAAGCTTTCTTT
CAISGRNGEAFF
>TRBV28|NA|TRBD1|TRBJ1-5
TGTGCCAGCAGTTTATACCACACACAGGGGGCGAAAAGTCAGCCCCAGCATTTT
CASSLYHTQGAKSQPQHF
>TRBV9|NA|NA|TRBJ2-5
TGTGCCAGCAGCTCCAGCCGGGTGGGGGGAGAGACCCAGTACTTC
CASSSSRVGGETQYF
>TRBV6-6|NA|NA|TRBJ2-2
TGTGCCAGCACCAAGTGGGGGGAGAGGACCGGGGAGCTGTTTTTT
CASTKWGERTGELFF
>TRBV6-5|NA|NA|TRBJ1-5
TGTGCCAGCAGTTACCGGCCGGATAGCAATCAGCCCCAGCATTTT
CASSYRPDSNQPQHF
>TRBV11-2|NA|TRBD1|TRBJ2-7
TGTGCCAGCAGCTTAGGTCACAGGGGCCTCTCCTACGAGCAGTACTTC
CASSLGHRGLSYEQYF
>TRBV10-3|NA|TRBD2|TRBJ2-7
TGTGCCATCAGTGTGTCTCTCACGGTCACTAGCGGGAGTTCCTACGAGCAGTACTTC
CAISVSLTVTSGSSYEQYF
>TRBV9|NA|TRBD2|TRBJ2-7
TGTGCCAGCAGCGAGGGGGGACTAGCGGGAGAACGGGCCTACGAGCAGTACTTC
CASSEGGLAGERAYEQYF
>TRBV9|NA|TRBD1|TRBJ2-2
TGTGCCAGCAGCGCGCCCAAGCTCCAGGGGGCGGGTCGGACCGGGGAGCTGTTTTTT
CASSAPKLQGAGRTGELFF
>TRBV4-1|NA|NA|TRBJ1-4
TGCGCCAGCAGCCAAGATGGGAAGCCAGGAAACGGTGAAAAACTGTTTTTT
CASSQDGKPGNGEKLFF
>TRBV5-1|NA|TRBD1|TRBJ2-7
TGCGCCAGCAGCTTGGCCCCGGGACAGGGGTCCTACGAGCAGTACTTC
CASSLAPGQGSYEQYF
>TRBV2|NA|NA|TRBJ2-3
TGTGCCAGCAGAGGCTTCTCTAGCACAGATACGCAGTATTTT
CASRGFSSTDTQYF
>TRBV7-2|NA|NA|TRBJ1-5
TGTGCCAGCAGCGTCCCCGGGACTCAGTTCCAGCATTTT
CASSVPGTQFQHF
>TRBV27|NA|TRBD1|TRBJ2-7
TGTGCCAGCAGACCCGACACGGGACAGGGGACCTACGAGCAGTACTTC
CASRPDTGQGTYEQYF
>TRBV30|once|NA|TRBJ1-3
TGTGCCTGGAGTATAACAGGGACGTCTTCTGGAAACACCATATATTTT
CAWSITGTSSGNTIYF